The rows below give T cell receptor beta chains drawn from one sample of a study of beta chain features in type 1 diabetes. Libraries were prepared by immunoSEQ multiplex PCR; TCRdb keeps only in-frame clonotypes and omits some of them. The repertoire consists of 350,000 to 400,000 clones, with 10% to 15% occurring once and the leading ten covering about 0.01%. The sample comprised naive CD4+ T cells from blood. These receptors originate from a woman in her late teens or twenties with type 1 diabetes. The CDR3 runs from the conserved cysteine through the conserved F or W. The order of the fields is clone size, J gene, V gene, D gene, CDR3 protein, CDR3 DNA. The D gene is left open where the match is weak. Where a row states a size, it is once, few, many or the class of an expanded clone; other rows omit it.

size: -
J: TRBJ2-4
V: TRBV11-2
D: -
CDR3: CASSLLGQLAKNIQYF
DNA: TGTGCCAGCAGCTTATTGGGACAATTAGCCAAAAACATTCAGTACTTC

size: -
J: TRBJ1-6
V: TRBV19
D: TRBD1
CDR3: CASEDRGKGSYNSPLHF
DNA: TGTGCCAGCGAAGACAGGGGGAAAGGGTCCTATAATTCACCCCTCCACTTT

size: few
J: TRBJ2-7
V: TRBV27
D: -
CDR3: CASRLQAASYEQYF
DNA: TGTGCCAGCAGGCTACAGGCCGCCTCCTACGAGCAGTACTTC

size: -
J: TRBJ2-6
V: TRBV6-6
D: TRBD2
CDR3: CASSYLAGAGANVLTF
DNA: TGTGCCAGCAGTTACCTCGCGGGGGCTGGGGCCAACGTCCTGACTTTC

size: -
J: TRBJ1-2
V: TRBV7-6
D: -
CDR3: CASSRWDSRGYGYTF
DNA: TGTGCCAGCAGCCGCTGGGACTCACGGGGGTATGGCTACACCTTC

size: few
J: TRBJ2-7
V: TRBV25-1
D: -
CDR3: CATLKVGVVNEQYF
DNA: TGTGCCACCCTCAAGGTAGGGGTAGTGAACGAGCAGTACTTC

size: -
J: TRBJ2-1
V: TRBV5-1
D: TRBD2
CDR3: CASSLDLAGGLNEQFF
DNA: TGCGCCAGCAGCTTGGATCTAGCGGGAGGTTTGAATGAGCAGTTCTTC

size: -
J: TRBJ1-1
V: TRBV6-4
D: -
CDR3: CASRRGPNTEAFF
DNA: TGTGCCAGCCGGCGGGGGCCGAACACTGAAGCTTTCTTT

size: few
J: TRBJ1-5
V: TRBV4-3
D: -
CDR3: CASSQELSPINQPQHF
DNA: TGCGCCAGCAGCCAAGAACTAAGCCCGATCAATCAGCCCCAGCATTTT

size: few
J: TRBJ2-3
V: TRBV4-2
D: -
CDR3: CASSQEVSGTFSTDTQYF
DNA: TGTGCCAGCAGCCAAGAGGTCTCGGGGACATTCAGCACAGATACGCAGTATTTT

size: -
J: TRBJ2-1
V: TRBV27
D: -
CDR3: CASSLRLHTYNEQFF
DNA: TGTGCCAGCAGTTTACGCCTCCACACCTACAATGAGCAGTTCTTC

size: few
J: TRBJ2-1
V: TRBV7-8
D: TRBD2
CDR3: CASSLYRTSANEQFF
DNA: TGTGCCAGCAGCTTATACCGGACTAGCGCCAATGAGCAGTTCTTC

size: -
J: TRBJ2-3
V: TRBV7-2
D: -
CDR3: CASSLGGGMGADTQYF
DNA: TGTGCCAGCAGCTTGGGCGGCGGGATGGGGGCAGATACGCAGTATTTT

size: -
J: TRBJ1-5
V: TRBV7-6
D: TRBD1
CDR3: CASSLAAGGFQPQHF
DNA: TGTGCCAGCAGCTTAGCGGCAGGGGGCTTCCAGCCCCAGCATTTT

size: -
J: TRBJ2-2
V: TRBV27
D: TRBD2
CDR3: CAASGGASTGELFF
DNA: TGTGCCGCCTCCGGGGGGGCCAGTACCGGGGAGCTGTTTTTT

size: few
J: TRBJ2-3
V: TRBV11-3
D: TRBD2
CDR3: CASSAGRGTTDTQYF
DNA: TGTGCCAGCAGTGCCGGGCGGGGGACCACAGATACGCAGTATTTT

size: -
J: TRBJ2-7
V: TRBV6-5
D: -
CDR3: CASSKQDSYEQYF
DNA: TGTGCCAGCAGTAAACAGGATTCCTACGAGCAGTACTTC

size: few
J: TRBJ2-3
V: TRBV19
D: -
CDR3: CASPIGLATDTQYF
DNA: TGTGCCAGTCCTATAGGGCTAGCGACAGATACGCAGTATTTT

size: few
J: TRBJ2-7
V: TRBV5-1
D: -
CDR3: CASAWAQTSYEQYF
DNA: TGCGCCAGCGCCTGGGCTCAGACCTCCTACGAGCAGTACTTC

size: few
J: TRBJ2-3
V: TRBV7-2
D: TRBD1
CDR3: CASRPTGGWTDTQYF
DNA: TGTGCCAGCAGACCTACAGGGGGCTGGACAGATACGCAGTATTTT

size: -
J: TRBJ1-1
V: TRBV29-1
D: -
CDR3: CSVEESGRTEAFF
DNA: TGCAGCGTCGAGGAGTCAGGGCGCACTGAAGCTTTCTTT

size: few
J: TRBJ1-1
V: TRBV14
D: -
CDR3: CASSQVWGATEAFF
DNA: TGTGCCAGCAGCCAGGTGTGGGGAGCCACTGAAGCTTTCTTT

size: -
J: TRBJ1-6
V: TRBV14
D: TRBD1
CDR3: CASSQMPGGASPLHF
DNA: TGTGCCAGCAGCCAAATGCCAGGGGGCGCTTCACCCCTCCACTTT

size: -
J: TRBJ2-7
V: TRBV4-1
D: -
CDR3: CASSHWPAYEQYF
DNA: TGCGCCAGCAGCCATTGGCCCGCCTACGAGCAGTACTTC

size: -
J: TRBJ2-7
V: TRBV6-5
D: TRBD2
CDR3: CASSYAGGEQYF
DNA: TGTGCCAGCAGTTACGCGGGAGGCGAGCAGTACTTC

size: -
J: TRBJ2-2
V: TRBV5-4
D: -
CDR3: CASSLGGGAGGELFF
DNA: TGTGCCAGCAGCTTAGGAGGGGGCGCTGGCGGGGAGCTGTTTTTT

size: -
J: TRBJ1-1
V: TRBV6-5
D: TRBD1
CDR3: CASSYARQGRDEAFF
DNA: TGTGCCAGCTCCTACGCTAGACAGGGCAGGGATGAAGCTTTCTTT

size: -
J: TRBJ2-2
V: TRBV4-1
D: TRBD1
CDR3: CASSFPLGTGLRTGELFF
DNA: TGCGCCAGCAGCTTCCCCTTGGGGACAGGGCTTCGGACCGGGGAGCTGTTTTTT

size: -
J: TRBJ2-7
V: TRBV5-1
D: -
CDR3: CASRQDGHEQYF
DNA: TGCGCCAGCAGACAGGACGGGCACGAGCAGTACTTC

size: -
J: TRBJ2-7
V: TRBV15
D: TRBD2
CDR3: CATSRQGRFTSGKSTYEQYF
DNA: TGTGCCACCAGCAGGCAGGGCCGTTTTACTAGCGGGAAATCTACCTACGAGCAGTACTTC

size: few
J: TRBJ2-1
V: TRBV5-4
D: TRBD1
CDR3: CASSPGQEPAYNEQFF
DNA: TGTGCCAGCAGCCCCGGACAGGAGCCCGCCTACAATGAGCAGTTCTTC

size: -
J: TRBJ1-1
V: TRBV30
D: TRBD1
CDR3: CAWSPGTGATEAFF
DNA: TGTGCCTGGAGTCCCGGGACAGGGGCCACTGAAGCTTTCTTT

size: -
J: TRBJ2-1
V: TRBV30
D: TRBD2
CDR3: CAWSVHRGGRNNEQFF
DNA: TGTGCCTGGAGTGTACATAGAGGCGGGAGGAACAATGAGCAGTTCTTC

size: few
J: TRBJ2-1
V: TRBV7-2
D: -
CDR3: CASSSGSKFEQFF
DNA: TGTGCCAGCAGCTCCGGGTCTAAGTTTGAGCAGTTCTTC

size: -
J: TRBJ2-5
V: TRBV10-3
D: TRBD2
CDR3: CAISESSGLGETQYF
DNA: TGTGCCATCAGTGAGTCCTCGGGACTAGGAGAGACCCAGTACTTC

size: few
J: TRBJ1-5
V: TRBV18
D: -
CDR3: CASSPGQGSNQPQHF
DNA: TGTGCCAGCTCACCGGGTCAGGGCTCCAATCAGCCCCAGCATTTT

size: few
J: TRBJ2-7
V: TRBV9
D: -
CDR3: CASSVGPLYEQYF
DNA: TGTGCCAGCAGCGTAGGGCCCCTGTACGAGCAGTACTTC

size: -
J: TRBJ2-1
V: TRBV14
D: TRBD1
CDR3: CASSQARQGPIAHNEQFF
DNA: TGTGCCAGCAGCCAAGCGCGACAGGGGCCAATAGCGCACAATGAGCAGTTCTTC

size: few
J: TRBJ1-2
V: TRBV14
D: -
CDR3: CASSQVAAGGYTF
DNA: TGTGCCAGCAGCCAAGTGGCGGCTGGTGGCTACACCTTC

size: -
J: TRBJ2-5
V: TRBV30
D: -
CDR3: CAWSSGARETQYF
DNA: TGTGCCTGGAGTTCAGGGGCACGGGAGACCCAGTACTTC

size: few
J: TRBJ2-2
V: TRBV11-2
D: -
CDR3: CASSAQGELFF
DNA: TGTGCCAGCAGCGCCCAGGGGGAGCTGTTTTTT

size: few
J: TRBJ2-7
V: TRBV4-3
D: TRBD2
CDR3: CASSQEGTSGRYEQYF
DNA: TGCGCCAGCAGCCAGGAAGGGACTAGCGGGAGGTACGAGCAGTACTTC

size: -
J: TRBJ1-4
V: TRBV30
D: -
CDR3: CAWSVTDREKLFF
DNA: TGTGCCTGGAGTGTTACAGATAGGGAAAAACTGTTTTTT

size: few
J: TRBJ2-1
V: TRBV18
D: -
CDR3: CASSPQDYNNEQFF
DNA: TGTGCCAGCTCACCTCAGGACTACAACAATGAGCAGTTCTTC

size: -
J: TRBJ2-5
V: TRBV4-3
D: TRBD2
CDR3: CASSPLGISSGGQTQYF
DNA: TGCGCCAGCAGCCCCCTGGGAATTAGCAGCGGGGGACAGACCCAGTACTTC

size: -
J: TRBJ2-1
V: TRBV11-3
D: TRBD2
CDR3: CASSPKAGRPYNEQFF
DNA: TGTGCCAGCAGCCCAAAAGCGGGAAGGCCCTACAATGAGCAGTTCTTC

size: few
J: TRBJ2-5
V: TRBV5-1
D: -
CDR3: CASSLGGNQETQYF
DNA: TGCGCCAGCAGCTTGGGCGGAAATCAAGAGACCCAGTACTTC

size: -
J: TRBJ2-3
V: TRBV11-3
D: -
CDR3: CASSYPAGTQYF
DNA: TGTGCCAGCAGCTATCCGGCGGGTACGCAGTATTTT

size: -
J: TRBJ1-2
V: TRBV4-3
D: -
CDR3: CASSQSAQGSEGYTF
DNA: TGCGCCAGCAGCCAGTCCGCCCAGGGATCGGAGGGCTACACCTTC

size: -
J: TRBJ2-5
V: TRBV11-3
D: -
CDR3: CASSFGRGETQYF
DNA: TGTGCCAGCAGCTTCGGCAGGGGAGAGACCCAGTACTTC

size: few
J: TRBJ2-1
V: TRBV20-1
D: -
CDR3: CSASRGFEQFF
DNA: TGCAGTGCTAGTAGGGGTTTTGAGCAGTTCTTC

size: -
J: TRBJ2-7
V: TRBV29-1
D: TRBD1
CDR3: CSVEIQGKQYF
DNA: TGCAGCGTGGAAATACAGGGGAAACAGTACTTC

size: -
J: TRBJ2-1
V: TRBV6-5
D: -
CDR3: CASSYPGKEFF
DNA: TGTGCCAGCAGTTACCCAGGCAAGGAGTTCTTC

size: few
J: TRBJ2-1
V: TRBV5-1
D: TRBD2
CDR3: CASSTGLAGGPENEQFF
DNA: TGCGCCAGCAGCACGGGACTAGCGGGAGGGCCCGAGAATGAGCAGTTCTTC

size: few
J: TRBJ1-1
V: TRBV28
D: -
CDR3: CASSPSRGSLNTEAFF
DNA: TGTGCCAGCAGTCCCTCCCGAGGAAGCCTGAACACTGAAGCTTTCTTT

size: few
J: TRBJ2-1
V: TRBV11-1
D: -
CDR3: CASSLVWLATNNEQFF
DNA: TGTGCCAGCAGCTTAGTATGGCTAGCGACTAACAATGAGCAGTTCTTC

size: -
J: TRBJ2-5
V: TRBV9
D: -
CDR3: CASSVDVERETQYF
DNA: TGTGCCAGCAGCGTAGATGTAGAGAGAGAGACCCAGTACTTC